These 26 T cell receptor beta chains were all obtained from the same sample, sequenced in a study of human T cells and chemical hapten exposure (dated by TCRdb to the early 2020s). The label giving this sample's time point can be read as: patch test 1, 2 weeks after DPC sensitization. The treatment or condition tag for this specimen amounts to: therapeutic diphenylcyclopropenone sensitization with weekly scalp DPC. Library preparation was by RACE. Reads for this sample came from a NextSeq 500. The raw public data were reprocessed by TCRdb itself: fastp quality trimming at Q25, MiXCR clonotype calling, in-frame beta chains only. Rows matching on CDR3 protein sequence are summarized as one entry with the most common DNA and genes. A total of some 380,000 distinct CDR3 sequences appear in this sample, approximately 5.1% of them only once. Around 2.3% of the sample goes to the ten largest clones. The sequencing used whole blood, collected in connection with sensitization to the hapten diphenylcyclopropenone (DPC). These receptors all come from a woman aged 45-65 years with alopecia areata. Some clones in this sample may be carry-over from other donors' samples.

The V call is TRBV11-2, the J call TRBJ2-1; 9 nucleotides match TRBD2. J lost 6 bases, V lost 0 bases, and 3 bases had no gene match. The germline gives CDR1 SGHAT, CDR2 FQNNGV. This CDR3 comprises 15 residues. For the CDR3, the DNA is TGTGCCAGCAGCTTAGAGCGGGGGGGCCCCAATGAGCAGTTCTTC. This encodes CASSLERGGPNEQFF.

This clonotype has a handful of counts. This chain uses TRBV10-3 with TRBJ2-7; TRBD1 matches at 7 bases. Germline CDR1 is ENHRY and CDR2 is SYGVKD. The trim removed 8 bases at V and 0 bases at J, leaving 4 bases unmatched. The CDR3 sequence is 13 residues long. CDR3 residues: CAILRDSSYEQYF. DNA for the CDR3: TGTGCCATCCTTCGGGACAGCTCCTACGAGCAGTACTTC.

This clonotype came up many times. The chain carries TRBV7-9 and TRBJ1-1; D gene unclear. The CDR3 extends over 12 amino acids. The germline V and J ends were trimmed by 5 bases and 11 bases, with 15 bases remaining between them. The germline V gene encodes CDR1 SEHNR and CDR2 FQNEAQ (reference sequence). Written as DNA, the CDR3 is TGTGCCAGCAGCGGGTGGTCCGTAGGGGCTTTCTTT. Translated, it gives CASSGWSVGAFF.

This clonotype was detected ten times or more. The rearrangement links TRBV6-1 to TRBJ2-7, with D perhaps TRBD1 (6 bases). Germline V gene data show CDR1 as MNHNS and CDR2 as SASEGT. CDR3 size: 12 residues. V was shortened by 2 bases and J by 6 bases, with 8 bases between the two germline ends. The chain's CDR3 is CASSERGSEQYF. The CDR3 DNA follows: TGTGCCAGCAGTGAAAGGGGGTCCGAGCAGTACTTC.

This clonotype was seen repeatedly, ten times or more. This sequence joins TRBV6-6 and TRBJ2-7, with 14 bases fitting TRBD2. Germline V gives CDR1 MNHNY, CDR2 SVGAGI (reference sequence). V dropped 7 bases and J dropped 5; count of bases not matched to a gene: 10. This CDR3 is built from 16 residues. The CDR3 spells CASTVMGTSGGNEQYF. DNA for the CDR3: TGTGCCAGCACAGTTATGGGGACTAGCGGGGGAAACGAGCAGTACTTC.

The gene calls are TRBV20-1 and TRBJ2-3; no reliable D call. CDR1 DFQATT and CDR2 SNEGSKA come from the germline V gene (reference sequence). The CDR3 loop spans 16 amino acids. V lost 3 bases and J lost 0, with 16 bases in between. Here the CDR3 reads CSASKLAAPSTDTQYF. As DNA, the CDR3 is TGCAGTGCTAGTAAATTGGCGGCTCCTAGCACAGATACGCAGTATTTT.

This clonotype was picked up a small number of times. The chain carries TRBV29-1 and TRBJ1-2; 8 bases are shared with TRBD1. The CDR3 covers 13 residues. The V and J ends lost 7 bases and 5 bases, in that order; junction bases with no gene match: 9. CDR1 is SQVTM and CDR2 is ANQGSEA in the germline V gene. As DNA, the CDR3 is TGCAGCGCCCCGGACAGGGACGGATATGGCTACACCTTC. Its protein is CSAPDRDGYGYTF. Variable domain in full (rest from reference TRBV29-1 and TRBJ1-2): SAVISQKPSRDICQRGTSLTIQCQVDSQVTMMFWYRQQPGQSLTLIATANQGSEATYESGFVIDKFPISRPNLTFSTLTVSNMSPEDSSIYLCSAPDRDGYGYTFGSGTRLTVV.

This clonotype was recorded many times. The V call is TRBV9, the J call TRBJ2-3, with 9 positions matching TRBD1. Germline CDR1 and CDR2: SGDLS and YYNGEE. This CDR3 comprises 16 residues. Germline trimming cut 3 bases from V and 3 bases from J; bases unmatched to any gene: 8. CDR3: CASSADRGFGTDTQYF. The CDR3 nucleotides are TGTGCCAGCAGCGCCGACAGGGGGTTTGGTACAGATACGCAGTATTTT.

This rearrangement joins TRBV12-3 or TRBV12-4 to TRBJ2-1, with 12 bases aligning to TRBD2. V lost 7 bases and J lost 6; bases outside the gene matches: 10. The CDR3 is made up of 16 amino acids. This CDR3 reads CASTNGLAGLGNEQFF. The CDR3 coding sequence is TGTGCCAGCACTAACGGACTAGCGGGATTGGGCAATGAGCAGTTCTTC.

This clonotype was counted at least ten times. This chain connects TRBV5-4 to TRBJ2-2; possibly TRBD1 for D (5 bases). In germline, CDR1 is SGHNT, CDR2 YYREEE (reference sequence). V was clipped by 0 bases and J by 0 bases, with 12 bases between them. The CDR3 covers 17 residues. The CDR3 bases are TGTGCCAGCAGCTTGGCCCCAGGGCCCGCGAACACCGGGGAGCTGTTTTTT. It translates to CASSLAPGPANTGELFF.

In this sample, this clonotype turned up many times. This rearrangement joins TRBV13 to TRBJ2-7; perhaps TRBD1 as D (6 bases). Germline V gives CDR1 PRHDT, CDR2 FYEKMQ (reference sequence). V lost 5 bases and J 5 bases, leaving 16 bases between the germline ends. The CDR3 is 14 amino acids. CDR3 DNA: TGTGCCAGCAGCCTGGGACACCCGGGCGACGAGCAGTACTTC. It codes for CASSLGHPGDEQYF.

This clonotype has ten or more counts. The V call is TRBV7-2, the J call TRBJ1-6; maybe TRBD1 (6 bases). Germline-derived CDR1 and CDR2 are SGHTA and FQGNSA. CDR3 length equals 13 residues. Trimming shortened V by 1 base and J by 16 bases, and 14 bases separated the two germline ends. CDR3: CASSLGFGQGLHF. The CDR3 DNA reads TGTGCCAGCAGCTTAGGGTTCGGGCAGGGGCTCCACTTT.

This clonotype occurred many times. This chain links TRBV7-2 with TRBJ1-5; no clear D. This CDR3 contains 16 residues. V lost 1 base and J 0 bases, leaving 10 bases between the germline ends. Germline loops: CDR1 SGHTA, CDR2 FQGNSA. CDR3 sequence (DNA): TGTGCCAGCAGCTTAGGGTCAGCCTATAGCAATCAGCCCCAGCATTTT. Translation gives CASSLGSAYSNQPQHF.

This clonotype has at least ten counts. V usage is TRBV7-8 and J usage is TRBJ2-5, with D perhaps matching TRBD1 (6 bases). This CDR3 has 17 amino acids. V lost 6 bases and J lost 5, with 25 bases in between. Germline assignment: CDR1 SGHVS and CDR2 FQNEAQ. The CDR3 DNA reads TGTGCCAGCAGGCAGGCCAGACTACCTCGCCAGGGGGAGACCCAGTACTTC. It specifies CASRQARLPRQGETQYF.

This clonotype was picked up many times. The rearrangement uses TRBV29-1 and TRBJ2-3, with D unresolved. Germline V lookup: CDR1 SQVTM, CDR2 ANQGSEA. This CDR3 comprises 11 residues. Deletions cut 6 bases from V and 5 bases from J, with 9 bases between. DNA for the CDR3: TGCAGCGTCACCGACGGAGATACGCAGTATTTT. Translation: CSVTDGDTQYF.

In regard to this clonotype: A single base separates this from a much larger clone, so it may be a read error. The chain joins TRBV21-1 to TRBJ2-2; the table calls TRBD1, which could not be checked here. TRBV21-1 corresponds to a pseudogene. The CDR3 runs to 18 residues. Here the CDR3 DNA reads TGTGCCAGCAGCAATGGGGTTAGCAGGGGCCGGAACACCGGGGAGCTGTTTTTT. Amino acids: CASSNGVSRGRNTGELFF.

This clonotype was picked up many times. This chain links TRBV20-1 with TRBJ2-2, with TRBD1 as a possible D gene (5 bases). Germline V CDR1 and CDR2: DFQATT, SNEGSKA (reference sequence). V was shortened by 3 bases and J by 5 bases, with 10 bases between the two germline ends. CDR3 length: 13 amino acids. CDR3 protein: CSASQGRTGELFF. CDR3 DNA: TGCAGTGCTAGCCAGGGTCGAACCGGGGAGCTGTTTTTT.

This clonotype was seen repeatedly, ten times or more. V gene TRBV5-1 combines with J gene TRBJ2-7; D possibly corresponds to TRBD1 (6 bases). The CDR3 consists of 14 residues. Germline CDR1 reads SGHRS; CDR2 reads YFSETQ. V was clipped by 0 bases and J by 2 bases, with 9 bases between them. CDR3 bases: TGCGCCAGCAGCTTGGAATGGGGGCCCTACGAGCAGTACTTC. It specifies CASSLEWGPYEQYF.

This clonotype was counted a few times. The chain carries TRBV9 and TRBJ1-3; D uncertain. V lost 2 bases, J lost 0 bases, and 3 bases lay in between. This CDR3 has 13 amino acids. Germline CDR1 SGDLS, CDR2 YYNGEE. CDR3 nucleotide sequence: TGTGCCAGCAGCGTGAGCTCTGGAAACACCATATATTTT. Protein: CASSVSSGNTIYF.

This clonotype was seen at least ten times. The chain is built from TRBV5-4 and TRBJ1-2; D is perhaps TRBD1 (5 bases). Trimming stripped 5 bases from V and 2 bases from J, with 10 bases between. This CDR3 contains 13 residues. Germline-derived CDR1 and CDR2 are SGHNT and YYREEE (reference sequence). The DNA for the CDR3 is TGTGCCAGCAGTCCGGGACGGAACTATGGCTACACCTTC. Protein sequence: CASSPGRNYGYTF.

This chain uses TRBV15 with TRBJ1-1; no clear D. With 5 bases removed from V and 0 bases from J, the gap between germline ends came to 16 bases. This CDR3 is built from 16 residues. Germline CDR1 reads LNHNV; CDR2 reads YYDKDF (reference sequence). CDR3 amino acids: CATSAYLQAMNTEAFF. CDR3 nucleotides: TGTGCCACCAGCGCCTACCTCCAGGCTATGAACACTGAAGCTTTCTTT.

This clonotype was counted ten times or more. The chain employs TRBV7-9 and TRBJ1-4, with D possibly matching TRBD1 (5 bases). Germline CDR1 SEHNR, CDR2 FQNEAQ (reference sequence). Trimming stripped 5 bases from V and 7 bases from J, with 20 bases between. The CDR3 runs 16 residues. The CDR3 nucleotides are TGTGCCAGCAGCCTTGGACCCGGGACCCGCCCTGAAAAACTGTTTTTT. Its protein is CASSLGPGTRPEKLFF.

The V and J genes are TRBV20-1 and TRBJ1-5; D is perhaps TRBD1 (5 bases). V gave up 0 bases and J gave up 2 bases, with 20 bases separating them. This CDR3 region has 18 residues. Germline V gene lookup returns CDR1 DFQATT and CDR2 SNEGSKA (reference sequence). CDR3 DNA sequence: TGCAGTGCTAGAGATATTGACGCGGGTCTGGGACGCAATCAGCCCCAGCATTTT. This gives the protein CSARDIDAGLGRNQPQHF.

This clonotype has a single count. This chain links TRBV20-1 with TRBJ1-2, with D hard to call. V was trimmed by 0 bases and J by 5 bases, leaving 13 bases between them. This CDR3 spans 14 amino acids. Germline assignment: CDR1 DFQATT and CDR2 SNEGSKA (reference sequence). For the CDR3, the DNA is TGCAGTGCTAGAGATCGGGAATTCTTTTATGGCTACACCTTC. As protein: CSARDREFFYGYTF.

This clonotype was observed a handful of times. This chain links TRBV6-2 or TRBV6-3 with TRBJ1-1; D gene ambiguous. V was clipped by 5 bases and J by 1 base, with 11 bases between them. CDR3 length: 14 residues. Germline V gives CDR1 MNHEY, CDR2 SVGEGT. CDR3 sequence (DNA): TGTGCCAGCAGTCTGACCTACTCGAACACTGAAGCTTTCTTT. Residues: CASSLTYSNTEAFF.

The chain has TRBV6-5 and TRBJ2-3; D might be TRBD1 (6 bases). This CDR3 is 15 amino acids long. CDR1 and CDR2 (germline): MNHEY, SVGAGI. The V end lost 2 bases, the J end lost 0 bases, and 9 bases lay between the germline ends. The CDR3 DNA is TGTGCCAGCAGTTACGTGGGGGCGAGCACAGATACGCAGTATTTT. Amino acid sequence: CASSYVGASTDTQYF.